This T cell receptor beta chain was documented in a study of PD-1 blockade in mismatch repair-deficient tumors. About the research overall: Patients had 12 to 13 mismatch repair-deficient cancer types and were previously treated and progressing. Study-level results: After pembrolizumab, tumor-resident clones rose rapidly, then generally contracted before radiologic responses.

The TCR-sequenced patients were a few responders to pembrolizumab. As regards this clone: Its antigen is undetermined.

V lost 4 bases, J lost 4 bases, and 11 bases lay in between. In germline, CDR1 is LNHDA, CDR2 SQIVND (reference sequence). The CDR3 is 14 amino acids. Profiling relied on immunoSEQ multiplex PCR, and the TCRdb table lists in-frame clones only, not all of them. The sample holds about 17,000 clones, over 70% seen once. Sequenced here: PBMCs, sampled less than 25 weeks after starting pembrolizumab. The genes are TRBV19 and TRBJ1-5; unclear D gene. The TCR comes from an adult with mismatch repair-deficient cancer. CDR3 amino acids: CASSKRVQNQPQHF. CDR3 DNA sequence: TGTGCCAGTAGTAAACGGGTCCAAAATCAGCCCCAGCATTTT.